This T cell receptor (beta chain) was captured by sequencing in a study of T-cell reconstitution after alpha-beta-depleted transplantation in children. Preparation of the TCRbeta library used unique molecular identifiers. MiXCR was run by TCRdb on the PCR reads, yielding one entry per CDR3 protein. Here the sample spans 350,000 to 450,000 distinct CDR3 sequences, about a fifth being singletons. Many counts were recorded for this clonotype. V dropped 3 bases and J dropped 5 bases, with 11 bases sitting between them. The CDR3 is 13 residues long. CDR1 is SQVTM and CDR2 is ANQGSEA in the germline V gene.

The source was PBMCs from the stem cell graft donor, collected from the stem cell graft. This sequence was found in a human donor who donated a stem cell graft to a child with acute myeloid leukemia. The J gene is TRBJ1-5, the V gene TRBV29-1, with D possibly matching TRBD1 (5 bases). DNA of the CDR3: TGCAGCGTTGACTCAGGGAAGGATCAGCCCCAGCATTTT. The encoded protein is CSVDSGKDQPQHF.